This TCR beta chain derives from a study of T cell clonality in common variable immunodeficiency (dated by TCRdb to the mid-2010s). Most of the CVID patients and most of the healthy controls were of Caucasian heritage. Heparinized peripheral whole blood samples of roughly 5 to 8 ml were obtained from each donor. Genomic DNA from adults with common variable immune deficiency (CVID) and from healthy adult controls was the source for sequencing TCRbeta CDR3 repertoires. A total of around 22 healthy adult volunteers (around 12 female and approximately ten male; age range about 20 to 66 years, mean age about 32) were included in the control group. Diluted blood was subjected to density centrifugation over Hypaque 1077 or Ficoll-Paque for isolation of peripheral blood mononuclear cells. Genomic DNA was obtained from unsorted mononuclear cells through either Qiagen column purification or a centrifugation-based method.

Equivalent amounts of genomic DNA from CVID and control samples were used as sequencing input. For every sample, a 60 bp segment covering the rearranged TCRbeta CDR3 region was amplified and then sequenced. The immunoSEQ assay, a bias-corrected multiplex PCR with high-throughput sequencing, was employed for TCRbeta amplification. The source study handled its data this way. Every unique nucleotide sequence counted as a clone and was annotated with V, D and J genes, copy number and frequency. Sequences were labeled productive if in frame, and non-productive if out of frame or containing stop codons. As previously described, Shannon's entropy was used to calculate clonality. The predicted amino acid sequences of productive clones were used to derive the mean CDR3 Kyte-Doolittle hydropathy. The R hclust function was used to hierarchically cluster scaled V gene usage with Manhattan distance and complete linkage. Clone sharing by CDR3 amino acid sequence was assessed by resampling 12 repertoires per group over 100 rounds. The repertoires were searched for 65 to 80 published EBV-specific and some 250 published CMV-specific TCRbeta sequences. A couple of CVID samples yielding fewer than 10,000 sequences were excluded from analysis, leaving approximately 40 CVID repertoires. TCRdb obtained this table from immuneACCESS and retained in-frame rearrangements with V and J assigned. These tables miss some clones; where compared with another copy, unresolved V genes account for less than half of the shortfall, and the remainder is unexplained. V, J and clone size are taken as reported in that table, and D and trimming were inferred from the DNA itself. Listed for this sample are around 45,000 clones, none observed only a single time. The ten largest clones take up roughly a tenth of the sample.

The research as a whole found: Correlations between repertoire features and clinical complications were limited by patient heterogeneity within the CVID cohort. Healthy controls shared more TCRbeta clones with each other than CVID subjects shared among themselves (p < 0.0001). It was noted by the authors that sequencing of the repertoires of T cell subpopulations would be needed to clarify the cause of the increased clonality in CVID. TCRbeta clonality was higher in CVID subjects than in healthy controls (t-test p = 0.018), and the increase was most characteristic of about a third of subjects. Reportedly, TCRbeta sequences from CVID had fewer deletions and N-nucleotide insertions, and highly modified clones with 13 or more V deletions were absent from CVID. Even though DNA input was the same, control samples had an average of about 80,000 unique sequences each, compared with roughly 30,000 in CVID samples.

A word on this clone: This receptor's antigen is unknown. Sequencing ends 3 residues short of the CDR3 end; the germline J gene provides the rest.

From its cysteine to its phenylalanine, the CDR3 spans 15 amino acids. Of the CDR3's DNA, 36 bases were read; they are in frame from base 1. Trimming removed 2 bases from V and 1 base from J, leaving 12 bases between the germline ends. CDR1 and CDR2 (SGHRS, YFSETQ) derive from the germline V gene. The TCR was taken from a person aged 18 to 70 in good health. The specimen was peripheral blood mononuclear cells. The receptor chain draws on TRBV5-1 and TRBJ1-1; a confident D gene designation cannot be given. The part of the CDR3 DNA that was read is TGCGCCAGCAGCTTAGGGTCTCTCTGGAACACTGAA. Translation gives CASSLGSLWNTE. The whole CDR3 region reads CASSLGSLWNTEAFF.